This TCR beta chain was captured in a study of T cell responses to AZD1222 COVID-19 vaccine. Findings and caveats of the study: The CD4 TCRs associated with vaccination extended across spike and predominated at 160-218 and 743-854. At study baseline, merely several AZD1222 recipients were seropositive. The sample set comprised mostly white British donors with more females, and clonal diversity was possibly underestimated. Nearly half of the spike-specific TCRs reportedly recognize variant regions that carry no mutations.

The count of this clone is one. Its target is not known. Using immunoSEQ multiplex PCR, the repertoire was profiled, and TCRdb retains in-frame clones only, with some absent. The table lists 100,000 or so clones, about 90% of them singletons. Sample: peripheral blood, taken on day 0 of AZD1222 vaccination. This TCR came from an adult in good health.

This chain's CDR3 is CASSYSGLDFTYEQYV. The DNA of the CDR3 is TGTGCCAGCAGTTATTCTGGTCTGGACTTTACCTACGAGCAGTACGTC. The genes are TRBV6-5 and TRBJ2-7; weak D call: TRBD2 (5 bases). CDR1 is MNHEY, CDR2 SVGAGI, per germline. The V gene lost 3 bases and the J gene lost 2 bases, with 17 bases spanning the gap. This CDR3 is built from 16 residues.